This T cell receptor (beta chain) derives from a study of CD8 T cells in ankylosing spondylitis. Study-wide results and caveats: Matched ankylosing spondylitis synovial fluid reportedly showed significant enrichment of disease-linked clones. A CD8+ phenotype characterized the disease-linked clones, which were relatively rare in peripheral blood.

TCRdb passed the 5' RACE reads through MiXCR, listing each CDR3 protein once. The sample holds some 350,000 distinct CDR3 sequences, 14% to 15% seen once. To note about this clonotype: The antigen remains undetermined.

The CDR3 spans 14 residues. V shed 4 bases and J 6 bases; nucleotides not matched to a gene: 5. The clonotype comes from a male donor with ankylosing spondylitis or in good health (not recorded which). The chain carries TRBV12-3 or TRBV12-4 and TRBJ2-7; the match to TRBD2 covers 11 bases. Specimen: blood, either unsorted or a sorted T cell fraction (not recorded which). DNA for the CDR3: TGTGCCAGCAGTTCTAGCGGGAGGAGGAGCGAGCAGTACTTC. This gives the protein CASSSSGRRSEQYF.